This passage covers 10 T cell receptor beta chains from one sample sequenced in a study of OX40 agonist ivuxolimab in advanced cancers. Libraries were prepared by immunoSEQ multiplex PCR; TCRdb keeps only in-frame clonotypes and omits some of them. The sample has about 26,000 clones; 76% are singletons. Sequenced material: CD4+ or CD8+ T cells sorted from blood, taken in a trial of the OX40 agonist ivuxolimab. These receptors all come from an adult with an advanced solid tumor such as melanoma, head and neck, liver or kidney cancer.

In this sample, this clone turned up once. The chain joins TRBV30 to TRBJ2-7, with D uncertain. With 2 bases removed from V and 4 bases from J, the gap between germline ends came to 24 bases. Germline-derived CDR1 and CDR2 are GTSNPN and SVGIG (reference sequence). The CDR3 covers 17 residues. As DNA, the CDR3 is TGTGCCTGGAGTTCCGGATTTGGAGCTGTAGGTTTATACGAGCAGTACTTC. Protein product: CAWSSGFGAVGLYEQYF.

This clone was picked up one time. The V gene is TRBV4-1, the J gene TRBJ1-3; D ambiguous. This CDR3 contains 14 residues. Trimming shortened V by 1 base and J by 7 bases, and 11 bases separated the two germline ends. Germline V gives CDR1 MGHRA, CDR2 YSYEKL. The CDR3 is CASSQVNRSNTIYF. The DNA for the CDR3 is TGCGCCAGCAGCCAAGTAAACCGTTCCAACACCATATATTTT.

This clone was observed a few times. The CDR3 nucleotides are TGTGCCAGCAGCCCCCGACCCGCAACTAATGAAAAACTGTTTTTT. As protein: CASSPRPATNEKLFF. The chain links TRBV6-6 to TRBJ1-4, with D uncertain. CDR1 and CDR2 (germline): MNHNY, SVGAGI (reference sequence). Trimming shortened V by 6 bases and J by 0 bases, and 11 bases separated the two germline ends. The CDR3 runs to 15 residues.

V is TRBV11-2 and J is TRBJ1-2; D unclear. Trimming took 2 bases from V and 5 from J, leaving 9 bases between them. Germline CDR1 reads SGHAT; CDR2 reads FQNNGV. The CDR3 runs 13 residues. Here the CDR3 reads CASSLRAEYGYTF. The CDR3 DNA follows: TGTGCCAGCAGCTTAAGGGCAGAGTATGGCTACACCTTC.

This clone occurred once. The rearrangement joins TRBV6-1 to TRBJ1-6; the D is unclear. CDR3 size: 12 residues. Germline V gene sequence: CDR1 MNHNS, CDR2 SASEGT. V lost 6 bases, J lost 4 bases, and 4 bases lay in between. The CDR3 DNA is TGTGCCAGCAGCAGGTATAATTCACCCCTCCACTTT. Translation gives CASSRYNSPLHF.

This chain joins TRBV30 and TRBJ1-6; tentative D call: TRBD1 (6 bases). CDR3 size: 14 residues. V was shortened by 0 bases and J by 10 bases, with 13 bases between the two germline ends. Germline V gene data show CDR1 as GTSNPN and CDR2 as SVGIG (reference sequence). The CDR3 is CAWSVLAGDSPLHF. The CDR3 DNA reads as TGTGCCTGGAGTGTACTGGCAGGGGACTCACCCCTCCACTTT.

This chain uses TRBV7-9 with TRBJ2-7; D remains ambiguous. The CDR3 has 13 residues. Germline V gene lookup returns CDR1 SEHNR and CDR2 FQNEAQ (reference sequence). The V end was cut by 5 bases, the J end by 4 bases, with 12 bases between. In DNA, the CDR3 is TGTGCCAGCAGCCCCCCGTCCCATTACGAGCAGTACTTC. Protein product: CASSPPSHYEQYF.

This chain links TRBV7-2 with TRBJ2-1; TRBD1 matches at 9 bases. Losses at the gene ends were 5 bases for V and 10 bases for J; bases not matched to a gene: 6. The V gene's germline CDR1 is SGHTA and CDR2 FQGNSA. The CDR3 is 13 residues long. The CDR3 loop is CASSQGQGREQFF. CDR3 in DNA: TGTGCCAGCAGCCAGGGACAGGGACGGGAGCAGTTCTTC. Drawing the rest from reference TRBV7-2 and TRBJ2-1, the complete variable domain is GAGVSQSPSNKVTEKGKDVELRCDPISGHTALYWYRQSLGQGLEFLIYFQGNSAPDKSGLPSDRFSAERTGGSVSTLTIQRTQQEDSAVYLCASSQGQGREQFFGPGTRLTVL.

As concerns this clone: An end of the junction does not agree with germline; a read error may underlie this. J is TRBJ2-5 and V is TRBV7-7; TRBD1 matches 10 bases. The CDR3 covers 16 residues. Germline CDR1 and CDR2: SSHAT and FNYEAQ (reference sequence). Here the CDR3 reads CASSIIADRGKETQYF. The CDR3 bases are TGTGCTAGCAGCATTATCGCGGACAGGGGGAAAGAGACCCAGTACTTC.

This clone was counted only a few times. Within the sample, other DNA sequences also encode this same CDR3. The rearrangement joins TRBV27 to TRBJ2-5; tentatively, D is TRBD1 or TRBD2 (6 bases each). The CDR3 length is 15 residues. Trimming removed 0 bases at V and 5 bases at J, with 13 bases between. Germline CDR1 MNHEY, CDR2 SMNVEV (reference sequence). Here the CDR3 DNA reads TGTGCCAGCAGTTTATCGTGGGGGGCAGGCGAGACCCAGTACTTC. Its translation: CASSLSWGAGETQYF.